This T cell receptor beta chain was sequenced in a study of blood T cell repertoires in COVID-19. Study-wide context: Acute and convalescent COVID-19 specimens originated in the United States, Italy and Spain. The analysed material was cDNA or gDNA that came from T cells, B-cell-depleted T cells, or PBMCs.

With V trimmed by 0 bases and J by 12 bases, 8 bases remained unmatched. CDR1 is MNHEY, CDR2 SMNVEV, per germline (reference sequence). The CDR3 runs 14 residues. Per the original data handling: Amplification of reference gene primers was used by the study to estimate nucleated cell counts. The assay was immunoSEQ multiplex PCR, and TCRdb's table has in-frame clones only and misses some. That table supplies the V and J calls and clone size; D and trimming were determined from the DNA. The table lists approximately 210,000 clones, about 90% of them singletons. The origin of this receptor is a man between 25 and 39 years old with acute or convalescent COVID-19. What was sequenced was peripheral blood. The rearrangement joins TRBV27 to TRBJ2-1, with 7 bases aligning to TRBD2. The CDR3 nucleotides read TGTGCCAGCAGTTTATCAGGGACTAAAAGCGCGCAGTTCTTC. Amino acid sequence: CASSLSGTKSAQFF.